These 15 T cell receptor beta chains came from one sample sequenced in a study of T cell repertoires in cytomegalovirus infection. TCRdb reprocessed the reads via MiXCR and lists one record per CDR3 protein. Of some 920,000 distinct CDR3 sequences in the sample, roughly 31% are singletons; the top ten hold under 15%. No antigen is known for these receptors. The source was cultured CD8+ T cells from PBMCs, collected from culture after CMV antigen stimulation. The receptor set was obtained from a human donor in good health (CMV status not recorded). Some clones in this sample may be carry-over from other donors' samples.

The chain uses TRBV5-6 and TRBJ2-3, with 10 bases aligning to TRBD2. The CDR3 totals 19 residues. Losses at the gene ends were 4 bases for V and 0 bases for J; bases not matched to a gene: 14. CDR1 and CDR2 from the germline V gene are SGHDT and YYEEEE. The CDR3 bases are TGTGCCAGCAGCGGATGGGCCACTAGCGGGGCCTCTAGCACAGATACGCAGTATTTT. Translated: CASSGWATSGASSTDTQYF.

The chain combines TRBV5-4 with TRBJ2-1, with D perhaps matching TRBD1 or TRBD2 (5 bases each). The V and J ends lost 2 bases and 10 bases respectively, with 10 bases between them. This CDR3 is built from 12 residues. From germline, CDR1 is SGHNT and CDR2 YYREEE (reference sequence). CDR3 nucleotides: TGTGCCAGCAGCTTTGGGGGAGAAGAGCAGTTCTTC. The encoded protein is CASSFGGEEQFF.

This clonotype showed up just a few times. CDR3 in DNA: TGTGCCAGCACGCGAACGTGGGGATTGGTCTATGAGCAGTTCTTC. This gives the protein CASTRTWGLVYEQFF. The chain joins TRBV6-1 to TRBJ2-1; D not resolved. Trimming took off 7 bases at V and 8 bases at J, with 21 bases between the two ends. The CDR3 extends over 15 amino acids. The germline gives CDR1 MNHNS, CDR2 SASEGT.

This clonotype has a handful of counts. The chain combines TRBV10-3 with TRBJ1-1, with TRBD1 matching over 9 bases. The CDR3 loop spans 14 amino acids. Germline V CDR1 and CDR2: ENHRY, SYGVKD. V was pared by 8 bases and J by 11 bases, with 15 bases of the junction left unmatched. Here the CDR3 DNA reads TGTGCCATCCGGGACAGGGAGCCCAACAAGGTGGCTTTCTTT. Its protein is CAIRDREPNKVAFF.

This chain uses TRBV6-2 or TRBV6-3 with TRBJ1-1; D call uncertain. CDR1 is MNHEY and CDR2 is SVGEGT in the germline V gene. V lost 2 bases and J 0 bases, leaving 10 bases between the germline ends. The CDR3 covers 15 residues. The CDR3 here is CASSYLGPLNTEAFF. The CDR3 nucleotides read TGTGCCAGCAGTTACCTGGGCCCACTGAACACTGAAGCTTTCTTT.

V is TRBV15 and J is TRBJ2-7; D ambiguous. Trimming left V 0 bases short and J 2 bases short, with 8 bases between. This CDR3 spans 14 amino acids. Germline V gene sequence: CDR1 LNHNV, CDR2 YYDKDF (reference sequence). CDR3 sequence: CATSRDRSTYEQYF. As DNA, the CDR3 is TGTGCCACCAGCAGAGATAGGTCCACCTACGAGCAGTACTTC.

Remarks on this clonotype: This may stem from a read error, because a much larger clone lies one nucleotide away. The gene calls are TRBV13 and TRBJ2-7, with 12 nucleotides matching TRBD1. The CDR3 has 14 amino acids. From germline, CDR1 is PRHDT and CDR2 FYEKMQ (reference sequence). CDR3 amino acids: CANSSRDRGPEQYF. The CDR3, as DNA: TGTGCCAACAGCTCCCGGGACAGGGGGCCCGAGCAGTACTTC.

This clonotype has only a few counts. V gene TRBV6-1 combines with J gene TRBJ2-3; possible D gene TRBD2, 5 bases. V was clipped by 8 bases and J by 5 bases, with 11 bases between them. Germline V CDR1 and CDR2: MNHNS, SASEGT. This CDR3 has 12 residues. The CDR3 bases are TGTGCCAGCCTCTTAAGCGGAGATACGCAGTATTTT. Protein product: CASLLSGDTQYF.

The chain has TRBV29-1 and TRBJ1-2, with D perhaps matching TRBD1 (6 bases). This CDR3 spans 15 amino acids. Germline CDR1 reads SQVTM; CDR2 reads ANQGSEA. Between the trimmed V and J ends, which lost 3 bases and 3 bases, there was a span of 17 bases. CDR3: CSVDGEAGEHYGYTF. The CDR3 DNA reads TGCAGCGTTGATGGGGAGGCAGGGGAGCACTATGGCTACACCTTC.

This clonotype was picked up one time. The J gene is TRBJ2-3, the V gene TRBV25-1; TRBD2 aligns across 9 bases. This CDR3 spans 16 amino acids. From germline, CDR1 is MGHDK and CDR2 SYGVNS. J gave up 5 bases and V 0 bases, and 6 bases lay outside the gene matches. CDR3 coding DNA: TGTGCCAGCAGTGAATACGGCGGGGGGGCCGGAGATACGCAGTATTTT. Its translation: CASSEYGGGAGDTQYF.

V is TRBV15 and J is TRBJ1-4, with D maybe TRBD1 (5 bases). Trimming removed 1 base from V and 4 bases from J, with 10 bases in between. Germline V gene data show CDR1 as LNHNV and CDR2 as YYDKDF (reference sequence). The CDR3 is 15 amino acids. The CDR3 nucleotides read TGTGCCACCAGCAGAGCCGGGACGGGTAATGAAAAACTGTTTTTT. This sequence encodes CATSRAGTGNEKLFF.

This clonotype was counted a few times. This sequence joins TRBV5-6 and TRBJ2-7; D ambiguous. Germline CDR1 reads SGHDT; CDR2 reads YYEEEE. V was trimmed by 4 bases and J by 2 bases, leaving 10 bases between them. The CDR3 is 13 residues long. CDR3 DNA: TGTGCCAGCAGCCTGACACCCACCTACGAGCAGTACTTC. As protein: CASSLTPTYEQYF.

This clonotype appeared a few times. V is TRBV27 and J is TRBJ1-4; TRBD1 might be the D (5 bases). The length of the CDR3 is 15 residues. Trimming pared 5 bases from V and 5 bases from J, leaving 15 bases between. Germline CDR1 is MNHEY and CDR2 is SMNVEV (reference sequence). CDR3 DNA: TGTGCCAGCAGTCCCCGGGGGGGACGGAATGAAAAACTGTTTTTT. The encoded protein is CASSPRGGRNEKLFF.

The CDR3: CASSYRALEQYF. The CDR3 DNA is TGTGCCAGCAGTTACAGAGCTTTGGAGCAGTACTTC. The chain has TRBV6-6 and TRBJ2-7; D not resolved. There are 12 residues in the CDR3. CDR1 and CDR2 (germline): MNHNY, SVGAGI (reference sequence). V dropped 2 bases and J dropped 7 bases, with 9 bases sitting between them.

The J gene is TRBJ2-7, the V gene TRBV19; 7 nucleotides align to TRBD1. Trimming took 4 bases from V and 3 from J; bases not matched to a gene: 3. The germline gives CDR1 LNHDA, CDR2 SQIVND (reference sequence). This CDR3 is built from 13 residues. For the CDR3, the DNA is TGTGCCAGTAGTACAGGGGGTTACTACGAGCAGTACTTC. The encoded protein is CASSTGGYYEQYF.